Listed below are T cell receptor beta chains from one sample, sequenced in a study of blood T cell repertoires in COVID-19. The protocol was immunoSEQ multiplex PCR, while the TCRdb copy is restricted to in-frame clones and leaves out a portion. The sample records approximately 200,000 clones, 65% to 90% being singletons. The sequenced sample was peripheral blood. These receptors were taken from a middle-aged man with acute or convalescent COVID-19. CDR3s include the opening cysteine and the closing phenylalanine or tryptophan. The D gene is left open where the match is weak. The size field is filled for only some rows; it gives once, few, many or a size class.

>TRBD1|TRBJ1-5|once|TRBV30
CAWRGQGAVQPQHF
TGTGCCTGGAGGGGACAGGGTGCGGTTCAGCCCCAGCATTTT
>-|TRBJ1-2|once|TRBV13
CASSSRGYGYTF
TGTGCCAGCAGCTCCCGGGGGTACGGCTACACCTTC
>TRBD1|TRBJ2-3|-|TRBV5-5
CASSHRPGTGSGSTDTQYF
TGTGCCAGCAGCCACCGCCCCGGGACAGGGTCGGGGAGCACAGATACGCAGTATTTT
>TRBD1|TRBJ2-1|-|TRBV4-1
CASSQDAGQGSSYNEQFF
TGCGCCAGCAGCCAAGATGCAGGACAGGGGAGCTCCTACAATGAGCAGTTCTTC
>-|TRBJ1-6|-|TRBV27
CASTLGGALPNSPLHF
TGTGCCAGCACCCTAGGAGGGGCCCTACCTAATTCACCCCTCCACTTT
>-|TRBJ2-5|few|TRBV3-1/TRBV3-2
CASSQEVVGDQETQYF
TGTGCCAGCAGCCAAGAGGTCGTTGGAGACCAAGAGACCCAGTACTTC
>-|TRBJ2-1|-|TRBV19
CASSTHREGNYNEQFF
TGTGCCAGTAGTACTCACAGGGAGGGGAACTACAATGAGCAGTTCTTC
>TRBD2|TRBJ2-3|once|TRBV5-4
CASSAGLAGVRTDTQYF
TGTGCCAGCAGCGCTGGACTAGCGGGGGTACGGACAGATACGCAGTATTTT
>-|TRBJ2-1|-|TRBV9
CASSPGVGNEQFF
TGTGCCAGCAGCCCGGGGGTCGGGAATGAGCAGTTCTTC
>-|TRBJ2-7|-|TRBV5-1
CASSLGSTYEQYF
TGCGCCAGCAGCTTGGGCAGTACCTACGAGCAGTACTTC
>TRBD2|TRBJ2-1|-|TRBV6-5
CASSRTSDDNEQFF
TGTGCCAGCAGTCGGACTAGCGATGACAATGAGCAGTTCTTC
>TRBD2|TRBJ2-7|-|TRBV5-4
CASSLRGTSFREQYF
TGTGCCAGCAGCTTGAGGGGGACTAGCTTCAGGGAGCAGTACTTC
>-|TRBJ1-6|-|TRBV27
CASSLFLQANSPLHF
TGTGCCAGCAGTTTATTTTTACAGGCTAATTCACCCCTCCACTTT
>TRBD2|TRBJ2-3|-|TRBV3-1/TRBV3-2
CASSQVRALAGRDTQYF
TGTGCCAGCAGCCAAGTGAGGGCGCTAGCGGGGAGAGATACGCAGTATTTT
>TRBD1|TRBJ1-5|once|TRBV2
CASRPTGRQPQHF
TGTGCCAGCAGACCGACAGGGCGGCAGCCCCAGCATTTT
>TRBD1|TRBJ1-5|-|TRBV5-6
CASSLGGQGYSNQPQHF
TGTGCCAGCAGCTTGGGCGGACAGGGCTATAGCAATCAGCCCCAGCATTTT
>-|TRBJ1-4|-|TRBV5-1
CASRSRNNEKLFF
TGCGCCAGCAGATCCAGAAATAATGAAAAACTGTTTTTT
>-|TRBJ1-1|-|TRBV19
CASRSQGRVTEAFF
TGTGCCAGTAGATCACAGGGTCGGGTCACTGAAGCTTTCTTT
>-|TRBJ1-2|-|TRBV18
CASSLGGDYGYTF
TGTGCCAGCTCTCTCGGGGGAGACTATGGCTACACCTTC
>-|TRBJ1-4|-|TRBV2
CASSVNSLNEKLFF
TGTGCCAGCAGTGTGAACAGCCTTAATGAAAAACTGTTTTTT
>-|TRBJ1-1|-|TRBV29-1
CSVLGGLEAFF
TGCAGCGTTCTCGGCGGACTTGAAGCTTTCTTT
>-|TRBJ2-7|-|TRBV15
CATSSLAGTHLREQYF
TGTGCCACCAGCTCCCTCGCGGGGACCCATTTACGCGAGCAGTACTTC
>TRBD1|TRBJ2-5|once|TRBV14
CASSRTGLMGETQYF
TGTGCCAGCAGCCGGACAGGACTCATGGGAGAGACCCAGTACTTC
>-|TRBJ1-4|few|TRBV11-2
CASSSSTGNPANEKLFF
TGTGCCAGCAGCTCGTCCACAGGAAACCCGGCTAATGAAAAACTGTTTTTT
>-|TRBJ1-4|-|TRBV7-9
CASKATGISTNEKLFF
TGTGCCAGCAAAGCCACAGGGATTTCAACTAATGAAAAACTGTTTTTT
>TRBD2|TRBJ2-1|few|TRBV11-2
CASSLDWAGVTNAQFF
TGTGCCAGCAGCTTAGATTGGGCGGGGGTTACCAATGCGCAGTTCTTC
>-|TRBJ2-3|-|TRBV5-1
CASSLEDNTDTQYF
TGCGCCAGCAGCTTGGAGGACAACACAGATACGCAGTATTTT
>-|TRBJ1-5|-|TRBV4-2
CASSQGKGGGNQPQHF
TGTGCCAGCAGCCAAGGGAAAGGAGGCGGCAATCAGCCCCAGCATTTT
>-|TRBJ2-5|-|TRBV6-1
CASSEDRAQETQYF
TGTGCCAGCAGTGAAGACAGGGCCCAAGAGACCCAGTACTTC
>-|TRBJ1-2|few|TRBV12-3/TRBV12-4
CASSPEGGYGYTF
TGTGCCAGCAGCCCGGAAGGGGGATATGGCTACACCTTC
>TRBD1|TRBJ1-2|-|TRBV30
CAWRAQGQNNYGYTF
TGTGCCTGGAGAGCCCAGGGACAGAATAACTATGGCTACACCTTC
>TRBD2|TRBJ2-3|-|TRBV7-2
CASSLVSGGTDTQYF
TGTGCCAGCAGCTTAGTTAGCGGGGGAACAGATACGCAGTATTTT